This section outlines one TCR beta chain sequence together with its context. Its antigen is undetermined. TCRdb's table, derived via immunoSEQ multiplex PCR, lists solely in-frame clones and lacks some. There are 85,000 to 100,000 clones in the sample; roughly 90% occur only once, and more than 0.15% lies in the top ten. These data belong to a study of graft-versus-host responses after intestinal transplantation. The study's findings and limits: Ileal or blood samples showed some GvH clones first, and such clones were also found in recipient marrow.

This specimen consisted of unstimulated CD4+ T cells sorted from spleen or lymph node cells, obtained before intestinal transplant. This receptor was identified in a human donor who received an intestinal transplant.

For the CDR3, the DNA is TGTGCCAGCAGCTCTTCAGGGGGCGTCTTCTCTGGAAACACCATATATTTT. The encoded protein is CASSSSGGVFSGNTIYF. This chain uses TRBV7-2 with TRBJ1-3, with 8 bases that match TRBD1. Trimming cost V 4 bases and J 0 bases; bases outside gene matches: 8. The CDR3 has 17 residues. The germline CDR1 and CDR2 sequences are SGHTA and FQGNSA.